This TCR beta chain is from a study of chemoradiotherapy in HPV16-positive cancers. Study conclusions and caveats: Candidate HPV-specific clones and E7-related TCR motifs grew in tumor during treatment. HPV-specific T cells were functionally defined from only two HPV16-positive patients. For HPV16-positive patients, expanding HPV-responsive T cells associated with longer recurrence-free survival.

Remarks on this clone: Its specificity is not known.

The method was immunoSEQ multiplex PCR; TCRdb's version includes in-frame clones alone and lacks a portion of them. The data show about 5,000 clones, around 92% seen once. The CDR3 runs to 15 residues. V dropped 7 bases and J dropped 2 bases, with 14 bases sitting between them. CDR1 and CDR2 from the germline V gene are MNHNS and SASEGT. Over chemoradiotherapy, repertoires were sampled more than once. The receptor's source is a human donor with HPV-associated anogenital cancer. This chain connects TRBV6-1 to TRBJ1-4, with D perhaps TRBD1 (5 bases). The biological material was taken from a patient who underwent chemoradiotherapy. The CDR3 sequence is CASTPRVGTNEKLFF. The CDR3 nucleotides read TGTGCCAGCACCCCCAGGGTAGGGACTAATGAAAAACTGTTTTTT.